This T cell receptor beta chain was sequenced for a study of T cell changes during pregnancy in multiple sclerosis. Clones were sequenced by immunoSEQ multiplex PCR, and TCRdb holds only the in-frame ones, with some missing. The table includes roughly 52,000 clones, roughly 94% detected once. The CDR3 consists of 17 residues. A single count supports this clone. The material sequenced was CD8+ T cells from peripheral blood mononuclear cells, taken in the third trimester of pregnancy. The genes are TRBV21-1 and TRBJ1-1. TRBV21-1 is reported as a pseudogene. This clonotype originated in a female donor with multiple sclerosis, enrolled in a pregnancy study. The CDR3 is CASSKAWGGGLYTEAFF. CDR3 coding DNA: TGTGCCAGCAGCAAAGCGTGGGGCGGGGGGCTCTACACTGAAGCTTTCTTT.